Here is one TCR beta chain with its context. The antigen remains unidentified. Some clones are missing from TCRdb's copy, which holds only in-frame ones; the method was immunoSEQ multiplex PCR. The data show approximately 37,000 clones, roughly 91% seen once. These data originate in a study of graft-versus-host responses after intestinal transplantation. Findings of the study overall: Recipient marrow contained GvH clones, some of which appeared first in ileum or blood.

Per the germline V gene, CDR1 is SGHNT and CDR2 is YYREEE (reference sequence). V gave up 0 bases and J gave up 0 bases, with 8 bases separating them. The CDR3 runs to 15 residues. The sequence derives from a human patient who received an intestinal transplant, so some T cells may come from the graft donor. Sample: PBMCs, taken around 280 days after transplant. This rearrangement joins TRBV5-4 to TRBJ2-3; D is possibly TRBD1 (5 bases). CDR3 loop: CASSLGRVSTDTQYF. The CDR3 region has the DNA TGTGCCAGCAGCTTGGGCAGGGTCAGCACAGATACGCAGTATTTT. Based on the CDR3 plus reference TRBV5-4 and TRBJ2-3, the full variable domain is ETGVTQSPTHLIKTRGQQVTLRCSSQSGHNTVSWYQQALGQGPQFIFQYYREEENGRGNFPPRFSGLQFPNYSSELNVNALELDDSALYLCASSLGRVSTDTQYFGPGTRLTVL.